The 15 T cell receptor beta chains presented below share a single source sample, sequenced in a study of vaccination effects on CD4 cells after COVID-19. Prior to sequencing, the ViraFEST assay stimulated PBMC with viral peptide pools, which expanded the antigen-specific CD4+ T cells. When around ten days of culture had elapsed, CD4+ T cells were isolated. Infection dated between March and December 2020, before the Alpha, Beta and Delta variants reached the United States. Of the BNT162b2 and mRNA-1273 vaccines, participants received two doses of one or the other. No antigen has been assigned to these receptors. The assay was immunoSEQ multiplex PCR, and TCRdb's table has in-frame clones only and misses some. Counted here are 17,000 or so clones, 65% to 80% occurring once; the ten biggest clones make up 20% to 25%. Sequences were derived from CD4+ T cells from PBMCs cultured with SARS-CoV-2 spike peptides, sampled after COVID-19 vaccination. The receptors shown here come from a human donor who had a prior SARS-CoV-2 infection.

The V and J genes are TRBV19 and TRBJ1-5, with D possibly TRBD1 on 5 matching bases. Germline assignment: CDR1 LNHDA and CDR2 SQIVND (reference sequence). V dropped 4 bases and J dropped 0 bases, with 13 bases sitting between them. This CDR3 spans 16 amino acids. CDR3 DNA sequence: TGTGCCAGTAGTACATTTCAGGGCCATAGCAATCAGCCCCAGCATTTT. It encodes CASSTFQGHSNQPQHF.

Only one count was recorded for this clone. The chain employs TRBV11-2 and TRBJ2-3; D is perhaps TRBD1 (6 bases). V was shortened by 8 bases and J by 0 bases, with 15 bases between the two germline ends. The CDR3 spans 15 residues. Looked up from germline, CDR1 is SGHAT and CDR2 is FQNNGV. The CDR3 region has the DNA TGTGCCAGCGCATCCCACGGGACAAGCACAGATACGCAGTATTTT. Amino acid sequence: CASASHGTSTDTQYF. Combining the CDR3 with reference TRBV11-2 and TRBJ2-3 gives the whole variable domain EAGVAQSPRYKIIEKRQSVAFWCNPISGHATLYWYQQILGQGPKLLIQFQNNGVVDDSQLPKDRFSAERLKGVDSTLKIQPAKLEDSAVYLCASASHGTSTDTQYFGPGTRLTVL.

The chain uses TRBV14 and TRBJ1-2; D is ambiguous. Germline V gene lookup returns CDR1 SGHDN and CDR2 FVKESK. This CDR3 is built from 16 residues. Trimming removed 3 bases from V and 1 base from J, with 15 bases in between. Here the CDR3 reads CASSQGSQGLNYGYTF. CDR3 sequence (DNA): TGTGCCAGCAGCCAGGGCAGCCAAGGCCTTAACTATGGCTACACCTTC.

The genes are TRBV6-6 and TRBJ2-6; 7 nucleotides line up with TRBD1. Germline values: CDR1 MNHNY, CDR2 SVGAGI (reference sequence). This CDR3 region has 15 residues. With V trimmed by 7 bases and J by 2 bases, 5 bases remained unmatched. CDR3 loop: CASTQDRAGANVLTF. The DNA of the CDR3 is TGTGCCAGCACCCAAGACAGGGCTGGGGCCAACGTCCTGACTTTC.

The chain carries TRBV4-1 and TRBJ1-2; 7 bases match TRBD1. This CDR3 is built from 16 residues. The V and J ends lost 0 bases and 2 bases, in that order; junction bases with no gene match: 6. Germline V CDR1 and CDR2: MGHRA, YSYEKL. The CDR3: CASSQDPSGGNYGYTF. CDR3 bases: TGCGCCAGCAGCCAAGATCCTTCAGGGGGAAACTATGGCTACACCTTC.

Here the CDR3 reads CAWSAQLGGYEQYF. For the CDR3, the DNA is TGTGCCTGGAGTGCCCAATTGGGGGGGTACGAGCAGTACTTC. The chain employs TRBV30 and TRBJ2-7, with TRBD2 matching over 7 bases. Trimming took 1 base from V and 4 from J; bases not matched to a gene: 7. The CDR3 is 14 residues long. CDR1 and CDR2 (germline): GTSNPN, SVGIG (reference sequence).

The chain has TRBV2 and TRBJ2-5; D might be TRBD2 (6 bases). V was clipped by 4 bases and J by 4 bases, with 13 bases between them. Germline V gene sequence: CDR1 SNHLY, CDR2 FYNNEI. This CDR3 region has 14 residues. CDR3 DNA sequence: TGTGCCAGCAGTGTGGGTTTGGGGGGAGAGACCCAGTACTTC. It translates to CASSVGLGGETQYF.

This rearrangement joins TRBV2 to TRBJ1-1; tentatively, D is TRBD1 (6 bases). From germline, CDR1 is SNHLY and CDR2 FYNNEI. This CDR3 has 17 residues. The V end lost 4 bases, the J end lost 1 base, and 19 bases lay between the germline ends. The CDR3 nucleotides are TGTGCCAGCAGTGGCCTTAGTTGGGGGCAGGGGAACACTGAAGCTTTCTTT. Amino acid sequence: CASSGLSWGQGNTEAFF. The full variable domain, its missing parts supplied by reference TRBV2 and TRBJ1-1, is EPEVTQTPSHQVTQMGQEVILRCVPISNHLYFYWYRQILGQKVEFLVSFYNNEISEKSEIFDDQFSVERPDGSNFTLKIRSTKLEDSAMYFCASSGLSWGQGNTEAFFGQGTRLTVV.

This clone was seen more than once but under ten times. This chain links TRBV7-2 with TRBJ2-7; 8 positions match TRBD1. Trimming at V came to 5 bases and at J to 1 base, leaving 7 bases not matched to a gene. Germline assignment: CDR1 SGHTA and CDR2 FQGNSA. This CDR3 has 15 residues. CDR3 bases: TGTGCCAGCAGCCCCCGGACAGGGCCATCCTACGAGCAGTACTTC. Translation: CASSPRTGPSYEQYF.

The CDR3 coding sequence is TGCGCCAGCAGCTTGGGGGCTAGCGGGGATATAACAGATACGCAGTATTTT. The encoded protein is CASSLGASGDITDTQYF. The genes are TRBV5-1 and TRBJ2-3, with 9 nucleotides matching TRBD2. V lost 0 bases and J lost 3; bases outside the gene matches: 8. CDR1 and CDR2 (germline): SGHRS, YFSETQ. CDR3 length: 17 residues.

This clone occurred a few times. The chain links TRBV6-2 or TRBV6-3 to TRBJ2-7; 8 nucleotides match TRBD1. The ends lost 4 bases at V and 2 bases at J; junction bases unmatched: 7. This CDR3 spans 15 amino acids. Germline loops: CDR1 MNHEY, CDR2 SVGEGT. The CDR3 loop is CASSFDRGFTYEQYF. CDR3 coding DNA: TGTGCCAGCAGTTTCGACAGGGGTTTTACCTACGAGCAGTACTTC.

The chain joins TRBV9 to TRBJ1-4; D is perhaps TRBD1 (6 bases). Germline lookup yields CDR1 SGDLS and CDR2 YYNGEE. The germline V and J ends were trimmed by 1 base and 8 bases, with 12 bases remaining between them. This CDR3 has 14 residues. CDR3 bases: TGTGCCAGCAGCGTATCACAGGGAGGGGAAAAACTGTTTTTT. This sequence encodes CASSVSQGGEKLFF. Filled out from reference TRBV9 and TRBJ1-4, the complete variable domain reads DSGVTQTPKHLITATGQRVTLRCSPRSGDLSVYWYQQSLDQGLQFLIQYYNGEERAKGNILERFSAQQFPDLHSELNLSSLELGDSALYFCASSVSQGGEKLFFGSGTQLSVL.

The rearrangement uses TRBV6-5 and TRBJ2-1; 9 bases are shared with TRBD1. Germline CDR1 MNHEY, CDR2 SVGAGI. The V gene end was trimmed by 2 bases and the J gene end by 10 bases; junction bases not matched to a gene: 6. This CDR3 is built from 14 residues. The CDR3 DNA is TGTGCCAGCAGTTACGCGCCGGGACAGGGCGAGCAGTTCTTC. Its translation is CASSYAPGQGEQFF.

The V gene is TRBV20-1, the J gene TRBJ2-3; TRBD2 matches 9 bases. Germline trimming cut 3 bases from V and 5 bases from J; bases unmatched to any gene: 18. The V gene's germline CDR1 is DFQATT and CDR2 SNEGSKA (reference sequence). The CDR3 consists of 18 residues. This CDR3 reads CSASLFGAAGGPGDTQYF. CDR3 coding DNA: TGCAGTGCTAGTCTTTTTGGGGCCGCGGGAGGGCCAGGAGATACGCAGTATTTT.

This clone was detected only a few times. V is TRBV3-1 (or the pseudogene TRBV3-2) and J is TRBJ1-2; a possible D gene is TRBD1 (5 bases). CDR1 LGHDT and CDR2 YNNKEL come from the germline V gene (reference sequence). Deletions cut 7 bases from V and 4 bases from J, with 16 bases between. CDR3 length: 14 residues. This chain's CDR3 is CASNPSGGGYGYTF. The CDR3 nucleotides are TGTGCCAGCAACCCAAGCGGGGGGGGCTATGGCTACACCTTC.